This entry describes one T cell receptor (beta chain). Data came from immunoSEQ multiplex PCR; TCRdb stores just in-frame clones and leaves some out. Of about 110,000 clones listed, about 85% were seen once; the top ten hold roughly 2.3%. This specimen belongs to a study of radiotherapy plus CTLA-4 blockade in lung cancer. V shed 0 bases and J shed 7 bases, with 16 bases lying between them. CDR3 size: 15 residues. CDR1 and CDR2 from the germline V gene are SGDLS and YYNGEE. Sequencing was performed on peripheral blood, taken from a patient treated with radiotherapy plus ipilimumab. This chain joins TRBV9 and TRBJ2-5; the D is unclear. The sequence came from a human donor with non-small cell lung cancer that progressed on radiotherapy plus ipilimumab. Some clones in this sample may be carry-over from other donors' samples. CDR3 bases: TGTGCCAGCAGCGTAGATGTTAGGATGGCAGGGACCCAGTACTTC. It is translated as CASSVDVRMAGTQYF.